This is a list of T cell receptor beta chains from one sample in a study of vaccination effects on CD4 cells after COVID-19. These receptors' targets are unknown. Clones were read by immunoSEQ multiplex PCR, and TCRdb kept only the in-frame ones, dropping some. This table has 20,000 or so clones, around three quarters appearing once. This sample comprised CD4+ T cells from PBMCs cultured with HCoV-NL63 spike peptides, obtained before COVID-19 vaccination. These receptors were obtained from a human donor who received a COVID-19 vaccine. Each CDR3 is given with its conserved first and last residue. Fields, in order: clone size, J gene, V gene, D gene, CDR3 length, CDR3 protein, CDR3 DNA. D genes are given only for firm matches. Only part of the rows carry a size: once, few, many, or a class if the clone is expanded.

size: .
J: TRBJ2-7
V: TRBV6-5
D: TRBD1
length: 14
CDR3: CASSRQGGSYEQYF
DNA: TGTGCCAGCAGTAGACAGGGGGGCTCCTACGAGCAGTACTTC

size: few
J: TRBJ1-6
V: TRBV2
D: .
length: 11
CDR3: CASSDWIPLHF
DNA: TGTGCCAGCAGTGATTGGATACCCCTCCACTTT

size: .
J: TRBJ1-1
V: TRBV12-3/TRBV12-4
D: .
length: 13
CDR3: CASTDGTLVEAFF
DNA: TGTGCCAGCACCGATGGTACCCTTGTTGAAGCTTTCTTT

size: .
J: TRBJ2-3
V: TRBV19
D: .
length: 17
CDR3: CASSIVRADRLQDTQYF
DNA: TGTGCCAGTAGTATAGTACGAGCAGACAGGCTACAAGATACGCAGTATTTT

size: few
J: TRBJ1-3
V: TRBV30
D: .
length: 12
CDR3: CAWTPPGNTIYF
DNA: TGTGCCTGGACTCCGCCTGGAAACACCATATATTTT

size: .
J: TRBJ2-7
V: TRBV4-1
D: .
length: 14
CDR3: CASSPRPPPSEQYF
DNA: TGCGCCAGCAGCCCCCGCCCTCCGCCCAGCGAGCAGTACTTC

size: .
J: TRBJ1-6
V: TRBV5-1
D: TRBD1
length: 15
CDR3: CASSLGQGSNSPLHF
DNA: TGCGCCAGCAGCCTAGGACAGGGGAGCAATTCACCCCTCCACTTT

size: .
J: TRBJ1-6
V: TRBV6-6
D: TRBD1
length: 16
CDR3: CASWDSPSSYNSPLHF
DNA: TGTGCCAGCTGGGACAGCCCGAGCTCCTATAATTCACCCCTCCACTTT

size: .
J: TRBJ1-3
V: TRBV5-1
D: .
length: 14
CDR3: CASSLDGPWDTIYF
DNA: TGCGCCAGCAGCTTGGATGGCCCGTGGGACACCATATATTTT

size: once
J: TRBJ1-2
V: TRBV7-2
D: TRBD1
length: 14
CDR3: CASSLVQGQLGYTF
DNA: TGTGCCAGCAGCTTAGTTCAGGGACAGTTAGGCTACACCTTC

size: .
J: TRBJ1-1
V: TRBV2
D: .
length: 14
CDR3: CASSPTGADTEAFF
DNA: TGTGCCAGCAGTCCGACCGGGGCAGACACTGAAGCTTTCTTT

size: .
J: TRBJ2-3
V: TRBV10-3
D: .
length: 18
CDR3: CAIKGGGAKGESTDTQYF
DNA: TGTGCCATCAAGGGAGGGGGCGCGAAGGGCGAAAGCACAGATACGCAGTATTTT

size: few
J: TRBJ2-5
V: TRBV14
D: .
length: 15
CDR3: CASSQRDRDRETQYF
DNA: TGTGCCAGCAGCCAGCGGGACAGAGATAGGGAGACCCAGTACTTC

size: .
J: TRBJ2-1
V: TRBV3-1/TRBV3-2
D: .
length: 16
CDR3: CASSQDLTVNYNEQFF
DNA: TGTGCCAGCAGCCAAGATCTCACGGTTAACTACAATGAGCAGTTCTTC

size: .
J: TRBJ2-5
V: TRBV6-5
D: TRBD1
length: 15
CDR3: CASSYSRDRGETQYF
DNA: TGTGCCAGCAGTTACTCGAGGGACAGGGGAGAGACCCAGTACTTC

size: once
J: TRBJ1-1
V: TRBV12-3/TRBV12-4
D: .
length: 13
CDR3: CASSFASSTEAFF
DNA: TGTGCCAGCAGTTTCGCGTCCAGCACTGAAGCTTTCTTT

size: .
J: TRBJ2-3
V: TRBV2
D: .
length: 10
CDR3: CASSVDTQYF
DNA: TGTGCCAGCAGTGTTGATACGCAGTATTTT

size: .
J: TRBJ1-1
V: TRBV2
D: TRBD1
length: 16
CDR3: CASSVSAGTGRTEAFF
DNA: TGTGCCAGCAGTGTGTCGGCCGGGACAGGGCGGACTGAAGCTTTCTTT

size: .
J: TRBJ1-3
V: TRBV4-1
D: TRBD1
length: 15
CDR3: CASSQPWDRGNTIYF
DNA: TGCGCCAGCAGCCAACCATGGGACAGGGGAAACACCATATATTTT

size: .
J: TRBJ2-7
V: TRBV11-2
D: .
length: 14
CDR3: CASSVTGAVYEQYF
DNA: TGTGCCAGCAGCGTCACCGGGGCAGTCTACGAGCAGTACTTC

size: .
J: TRBJ2-1
V: TRBV10-2
D: .
length: 13
CDR3: CASTVDDRGEQFF
DNA: TGCGCCAGCACCGTCGACGACCGGGGCGAGCAGTTCTTC

size: .
J: TRBJ1-1
V: TRBV6-1
D: TRBD1
length: 14
CDR3: CASSEGGGGGGAFF
DNA: TGTGCCAGCAGTGAAGGTGGAGGGGGCGGTGGGGCTTTCTTT

size: .
J: TRBJ1-5
V: TRBV29-1
D: TRBD1
length: 13
CDR3: CSVSGGENQPQHF
DNA: TGCAGCGTTTCAGGGGGGGAAAATCAGCCCCAGCATTTT

size: .
J: TRBJ1-2
V: TRBV6-5
D: TRBD1
length: 13
CDR3: CASSYTGGGGYTF
DNA: TGTGCCAGCAGTTATACAGGGGGTGGTGGCTACACCTTC